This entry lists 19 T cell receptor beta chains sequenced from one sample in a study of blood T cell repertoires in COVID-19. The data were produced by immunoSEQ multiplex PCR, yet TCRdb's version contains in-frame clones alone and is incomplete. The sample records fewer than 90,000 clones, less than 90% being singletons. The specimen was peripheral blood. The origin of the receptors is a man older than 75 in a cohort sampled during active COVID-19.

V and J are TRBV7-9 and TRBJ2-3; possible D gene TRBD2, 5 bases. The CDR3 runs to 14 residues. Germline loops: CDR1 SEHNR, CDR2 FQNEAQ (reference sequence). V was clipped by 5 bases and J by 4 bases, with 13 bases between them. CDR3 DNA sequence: TGTGCCAGCAGCGGGTCGGGGTTGGCAGATACGCAGTATTTT. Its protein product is CASSGSGLADTQYF.

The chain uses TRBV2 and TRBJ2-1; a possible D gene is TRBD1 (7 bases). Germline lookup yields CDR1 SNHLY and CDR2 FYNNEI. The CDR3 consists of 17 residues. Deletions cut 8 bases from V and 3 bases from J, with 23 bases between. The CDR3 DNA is TGTGCCAGCTTCCCCAACAGGGGCGGAGGGGTCTACAATGAGCAGTTCTTC. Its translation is CASFPNRGGGVYNEQFF.

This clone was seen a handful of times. In DNA, the CDR3 is TGCAGTGCTAGTTCTACTATGCGCGGGGGGGCCGATGAGCAGTTCTTC. Protein: CSASSTMRGGADEQFF. This chain links TRBV20-1 with TRBJ2-1, with 9 bases identical to TRBD2. The CDR3 length is 16 residues. The germline V gene has CDR1 DFQATT and CDR2 SNEGSKA (reference sequence). J lost 8 bases, V lost 3 bases, and 14 bases had no gene match.

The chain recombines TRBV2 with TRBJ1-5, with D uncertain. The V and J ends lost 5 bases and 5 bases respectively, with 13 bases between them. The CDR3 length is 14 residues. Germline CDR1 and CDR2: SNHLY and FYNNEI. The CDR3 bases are TGTGCCAGCAGTTACGCGGTTTTCGATCAGCCCCAGCATTTT. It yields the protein CASSYAVFDQPQHF. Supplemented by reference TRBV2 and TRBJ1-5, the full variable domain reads EPEVTQTPSHQVTQMGQEVILRCVPISNHLYFYWYRQILGQKVEFLVSFYNNEISEKSEIFDDQFSVERPDGSNFTLKIRSTKLEDSAMYFCASSYAVFDQPQHFGDGTRLSIL.

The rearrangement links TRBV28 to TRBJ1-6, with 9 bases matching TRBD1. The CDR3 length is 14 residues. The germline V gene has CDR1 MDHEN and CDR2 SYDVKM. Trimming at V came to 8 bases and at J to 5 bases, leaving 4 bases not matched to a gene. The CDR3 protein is CASFGQGNNSPLHF. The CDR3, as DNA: TGTGCCAGCTTCGGACAGGGGAATAATTCACCCCTCCACTTT.

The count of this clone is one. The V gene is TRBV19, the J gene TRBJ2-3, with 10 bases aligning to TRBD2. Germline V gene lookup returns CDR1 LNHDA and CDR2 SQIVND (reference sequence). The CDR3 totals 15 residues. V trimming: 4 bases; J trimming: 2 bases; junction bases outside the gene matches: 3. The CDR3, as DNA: TGTGCCAGTAGTAGGGGACTAGCGCCCACAGATACGCAGTATTTT. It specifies CASSRGLAPTDTQYF.

CDR3 DNA sequence: TGTGCCAGCAGCTTTCCTGGGACAGGGCTCGGCTATGGCTACACCTTC. Encoded protein: CASSFPGTGLGYGYTF. This rearrangement joins TRBV5-6 to TRBJ1-2; 9 bases agree with TRBD1. Germline lookup yields CDR1 SGHDT and CDR2 YYEEEE. Germline trimming cut 2 bases from V and 4 bases from J; bases unmatched to any gene: 9. The CDR3 covers 16 residues. Supplemented by reference TRBV5-6 and TRBJ1-2, the full variable domain reads DAGVTQSPTHLIKTRGQQVTLRCSPKSGHDTVSWYQQALGQGPQFIFQYYEEEERQRGNFPDRFSGHQFPNYSSELNVNALLLGDSALYLCASSFPGTGLGYGYTFGSGTRLTVV.

The CDR3 DNA follows: TGTGCCAGCAGCTTGGGGGACAGGCTAAATCAGCCCCAGCATTTT. As protein: CASSLGDRLNQPQHF. The chain combines TRBV5-8 with TRBJ1-5, with 8 bases that match TRBD1. This CDR3 has 15 residues. Per germline, CDR1 SGHTS and CDR2 YDEGEE. Trimming removed 0 bases from V and 4 bases from J; junction bases left unmatched: 3.

CDR3 sequence reads: CASGLGLAGASTDTQYF. The CDR3 DNA reads TGTGCTAGTGGTTTGGGACTAGCGGGGGCTAGCACAGATACGCAGTATTTT. This rearrangement joins TRBV12-5 to TRBJ2-3; 12 positions agree with TRBD2. CDR3 length: 17 residues. Germline CDR1 is LGHNT and CDR2 is FRNRAP. The trim removed 1 base at V and 0 bases at J, leaving 2 bases unmatched.

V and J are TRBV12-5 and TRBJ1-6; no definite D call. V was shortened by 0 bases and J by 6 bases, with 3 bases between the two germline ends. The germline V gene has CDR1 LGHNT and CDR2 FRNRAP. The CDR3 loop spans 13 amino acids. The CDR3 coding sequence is TGTGCTAGTGGTTTGGTCCTTAATTCACCCCTCCACTTT. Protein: CASGLVLNSPLHF. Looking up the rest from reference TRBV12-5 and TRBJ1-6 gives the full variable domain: DARVTQTPRHKVTEMGQEVTMRCQPILGHNTVFWYRQTMMQGLELLAYFRNRAPLDDSGMPKDRFSAEMPDATLATLKIQPSEPRDSAVYFCASGLVLNSPLHFGNGTRLTVT.

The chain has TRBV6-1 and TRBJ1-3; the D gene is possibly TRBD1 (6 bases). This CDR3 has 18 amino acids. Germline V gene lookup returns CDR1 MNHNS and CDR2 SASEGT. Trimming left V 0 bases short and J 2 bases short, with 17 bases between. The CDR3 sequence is CASSEADHRVSPGNTIYF. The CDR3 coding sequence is TGTGCCAGCAGTGAAGCGGATCACAGGGTTTCGCCTGGAAACACCATATATTTT.

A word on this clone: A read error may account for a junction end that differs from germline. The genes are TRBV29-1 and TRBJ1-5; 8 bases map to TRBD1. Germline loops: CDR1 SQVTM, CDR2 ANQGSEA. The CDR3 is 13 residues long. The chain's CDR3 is CSVAGQGKQPQHF. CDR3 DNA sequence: TGCAGCGTTGCTGGACAGGGCAAACAGCCCCAGCATTTT.

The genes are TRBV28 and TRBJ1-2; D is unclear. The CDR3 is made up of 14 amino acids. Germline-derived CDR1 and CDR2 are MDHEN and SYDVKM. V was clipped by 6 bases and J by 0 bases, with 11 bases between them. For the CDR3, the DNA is TGTGCCAGCAGGCGGGGAATTGCTAACTATGGCTACACCTTC. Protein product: CASRRGIANYGYTF.

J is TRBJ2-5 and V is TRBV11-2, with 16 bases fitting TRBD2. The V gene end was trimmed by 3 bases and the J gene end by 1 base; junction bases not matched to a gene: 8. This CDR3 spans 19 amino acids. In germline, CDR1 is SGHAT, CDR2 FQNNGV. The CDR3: CASSLTPGLAGGRQETQYF. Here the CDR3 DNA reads TGTGCCAGCAGCTTGACCCCGGGACTAGCGGGGGGGCGCCAAGAGACCCAGTACTTC.

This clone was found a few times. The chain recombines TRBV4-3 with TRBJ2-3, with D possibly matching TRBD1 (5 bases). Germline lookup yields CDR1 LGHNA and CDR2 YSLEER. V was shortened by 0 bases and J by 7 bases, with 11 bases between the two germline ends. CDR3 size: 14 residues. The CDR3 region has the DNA TGCGCCAGCAGCCAAGATCAGGGTAGCAATACGCAGTATTTT. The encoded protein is CASSQDQGSNTQYF.

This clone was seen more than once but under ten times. The CDR3 sequence: CASSPQGGGSYNSPLHF. CDR3 sequence (DNA): TGTGCCAGCTCACCACAGGGGGGGGGCTCCTATAATTCACCCCTCCACTTT. This chain links TRBV18 with TRBJ1-6, with a tentative D call TRBD1 (6 bases). The germline CDR1 and CDR2 sequences are KGHSH and LQKENI. Trimming took off 1 base at V and 0 bases at J, with 10 bases between the two ends. This CDR3 is 17 amino acids long.

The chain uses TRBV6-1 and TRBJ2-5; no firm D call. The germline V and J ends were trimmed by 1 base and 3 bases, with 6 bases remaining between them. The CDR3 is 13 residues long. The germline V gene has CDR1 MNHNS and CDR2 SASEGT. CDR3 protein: CASSEGAEETQYF. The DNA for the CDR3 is TGTGCCAGCAGTGAAGGCGCCGAAGAGACCCAGTACTTC.

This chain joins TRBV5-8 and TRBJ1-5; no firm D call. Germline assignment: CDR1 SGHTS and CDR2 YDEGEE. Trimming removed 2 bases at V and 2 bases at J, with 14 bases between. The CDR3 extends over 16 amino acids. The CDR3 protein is CASSFPTGRGNQPQHF. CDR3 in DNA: TGTGCCAGCAGCTTTCCCACGGGTCGAGGCAATCAGCCCCAGCATTTT.

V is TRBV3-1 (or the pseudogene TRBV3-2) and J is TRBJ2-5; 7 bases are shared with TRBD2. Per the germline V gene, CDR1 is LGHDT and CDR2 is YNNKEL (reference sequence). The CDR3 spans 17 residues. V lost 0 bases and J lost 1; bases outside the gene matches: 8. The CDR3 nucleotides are TGTGCCAGCAGCCAAGATTCAAAGGGAGGGCGCCAAGAGACCCAGTACTTC. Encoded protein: CASSQDSKGGRQETQYF.